This T cell receptor beta chain was sequenced during a study of blood T cell repertoires in COVID-19. Study-wide context: Samples representing acute and convalescent COVID-19 were sourced from the United States, Italy and Spain. From T cells, B-cell-depleted T cells, or PBMCs came the material, which was cDNA or gDNA.

Original analysis: By means of reference gene primer amplification, nucleated cell counts were estimated. TCRdb keeps only in-frame clones here, not all; method: immunoSEQ multiplex PCR. V and J calls and clone size are those listed in that table; D and trimming were worked out from the DNA. The sample carries fewer than 130,000 clones, 75% to 80% recorded once. The CDR3 is made up of 15 amino acids. CDR1 and CDR2 from the germline V gene are SGHTA and FQGNSA. Trimming took 5 bases from V and 6 from J; bases not matched to a gene: 10. The source is a woman of 80 years or more with active or convalescent COVID-19. This chain joins TRBV7-2 and TRBJ2-3; 8 nucleotides agree with TRBD2. The specimen was peripheral blood. CDR3 sequence (DNA): TGTGCCAGCAGCCCCTTAGCGGGAACGCGGGATACGCAGTATTTT. Translated, it gives CASSPLAGTRDTQYF.